This T cell receptor (beta chain) was identified in a study of vaccination effects on CD4 cells after COVID-19. Study context: Samples gathered post-vaccine arrived a median of 72 days past the second dose.

CDR3 length equals 12 residues. Germline CDR1 and CDR2: KGHSH and LQKENI. V lost 3 bases, J lost 5 bases, and 5 bases lay in between. Generated by immunoSEQ multiplex PCR, the TCRdb table keeps only in-frame clones and is missing some. The sample lists roughly 41,000 clones, over 60% occurring once. Under the ViraFEST assay, PBMC were stimulated with viral peptide pools so that antigen-specific CD4+ T cells expanded. Sequencing was performed afterwards. CD4+ T cell isolation took place after 10 days of culture. The vaccine given was either BNT162b2 or mRNA-1273, in two doses. Among the vaccine recipients, none had a prior SARS-CoV-2 infection, and nucleocapsid antibodies were negative. The authors exchanged half the medium for IL-2 medium on days 3 and 7. There are a few counts of this clone. Its antigen is unknown. Study outcomes and limitations: Late post-vaccination samples showed marked contraction of infection- and vaccine-induced clones.

This specimen was CD4+ T cells from PBMCs cultured with HCoV-OC43 spike peptides, taken after COVID-19 vaccination. Regarding subset: HCoV-OC43 spike overlapping peptide pool stimulation. The chain links TRBV18 to TRBJ1-5; D not certain. This clonotype was sampled from a human donor who received a COVID-19 vaccine. The CDR3 here is CASSPRDQPQHF. The CDR3 bases are TGTGCCAGCTCACCGCGGGATCAGCCCCAGCATTTT. Based on the CDR3 plus reference TRBV18 and TRBJ1-5, the full variable domain is NAGVMQNPRHLVRRRGQEARLRCSPMKGHSHVYWYRQLPEEGLKFMVYLQKENIIDESGMPKERFSAEFPKEGPSILRIQQVVRGDSAAYFCASSPRDQPQHFGDGTRLSIL.